This TCR beta chain was profiled in a study of blood T cells in healthy people across ages (dated by TCRdb to between 2015 and 2017). Context from the whole study: In model experiments, roughly one uniquely barcoded TCR beta cDNA molecule per two T cells was captured by template switching. The study measured age-related changes in TCR beta repertoire diversity using deep sequencing normalized with unique cDNA molecular identifiers. The donors were divided into four age groups: young (average 16 years), middle-aged (around 41), aged (about 60) and long-lived (82). The study analyzed two additional independent replicas of 1 million unique cDNA reads from the same blood draw for two donors, one aged 18 to 30 and one aged 80 or older. The paper's findings and limits, for the study overall: Observed TCR beta diversity correlated strongly with the percentage of naive T cells measured by flow cytometry. Compared with the aged group, the long-lived group had more naive CD4+ T cells, fewer expanded clones and increased TCR diversity, a pattern suggesting age selection. Observed TCR beta diversity per million T cells fell roughly linearly with age, and a significant reduction was already apparent by age roughly 40. Because profiling used bulk unsorted PBMCs, naive and antigen-experienced compartments could not be compared conclusively. The CMV infection status of donors was not known, potentially confounding age-related changes in expanded clonotypes. Total diversity estimates from one million sequenced T cells were considered lower bounds and underestimates.

The donors were roughly 38 Caucasian individuals from Russia, aged roughly 6 to 100 years, who were systemically healthy. Each donor gave 8 to 10 milliliters of peripheral blood, drawn into EDTA-treated Vacutainer tubes. Ficoll-Paque density-gradient centrifugation was used to isolate PBMCs, with at least 6 million obtained per sample. Trizol reagent was used to extract total RNA from PBMCs, with at least 5.5 micrograms per sample. For every donor, an aliquot of PBMCs went through flow cytometry to measure the percentages of naive CD45RAhigh/CD27high T cells. On this clonotype itself: The clone's antigen remains unknown. Nothing much larger sits one base from this clone, and base qualities are not available.

Receptor amplification or capture employed 5' RACE. The data were produced on an Illumina HiSeq 2500. A second PCR of roughly 7 to 11 cycles was performed with a sample-barcoded 5' primer and a J-beta primer mix. Each TCR beta cDNA molecule received a unique molecular identifier from a template-switch 5' adaptor carrying 12 random nucleotides. Each sample yielded at least 2.5 million CDR3-containing paired-end reads. All of the RNA was converted into first-strand cDNA using the Mint cDNA synthesis kit, with a TRBC-specific oligonucleotide serving as the primer. Following uracil-DNA glycosylase treatment, a first 18-cycle PCR with universal primers M1SS and BC2_uni_R was performed on all cDNA. The published analysis was carried out like this. For normalization, 1 million high-quality reads, each with a distinct molecular identifier, were randomly selected from each sample. Instead of being binned into consensus sequences, reads that shared molecular identifiers were thrown out. MiTCR, run with a Q25 quality threshold and the strictest error-elimination algorithm, handled CDR3 identification, clonotype clustering and error correction. A nonparametric unseen species model with Euler transformation was used to estimate lower-bound total TCR beta diversity. The raw public reads went through TCRdb reprocessing: fastp at Q25, MiXCR clone calling, in-frame beta chains kept. All rows with the same CDR3 protein become a single entry with the most common DNA and genes. These V and J calls originate from TCRdb's pipeline instead of the authors' own analysis. The sample has 760,000 or so distinct CDR3 sequences on record, roughly 25% of them singletons. The top ten hold more than 8.5% of the sample.

Trimming accounts for 4 bases at V and 4 bases at J, while the number of junction bases matched to no gene is 5. Via the germline V gene (reference sequence), CDR1 is LGHDT and CDR2 YNNKEL. Measured from the cysteine to the phenylalanine, the CDR3 is 15 residues long. Of the read, only the CDR3 DNA is kept; its 45 bases are in frame from base 1. This same sample was also taken into another study, of T cells of mothers and their children. The second source states: The donors were nine systemically healthy Caucasian individuals, made up of three mothers and their six children. cDNA synthesis consumed the entire amount of extracted RNA, loaded at 1.5 ug RNA in each 15 ul reaction. In the second PCR, sample barcodes and 2-4 random nucleotides were introduced via the M1S primer. Over 8 million TCR beta CDR3 reads came from each mother, compared with about 3 million reads from each child. Thymic selection similarly shapes TCR recombination output in related and unrelated pairs, with minor effect from inherited differences. Related mother-child pairs always showed normalized repertoire overlap that was slightly higher than in unrelated mother-child pairs, though the difference was never significant. No persistent microchimeric T cell clones were found, with a detection sensitivity of approximately 95 clones per million clonotypes. To look for features that set related mother-child pairs apart from unrelated individuals, the researchers ran deep NGS to compare the TCR beta repertoires of mothers and children. On average, the children were around 11 +/- 4 years old, while the mothers were about 40 +/- 4 years old. Libraries were sequenced on Illumina HiSeq 2000 with 100+100 nt paired-end reads after adapter ligation with NEBNext reagents. To avoid cross-contamination, the mother libraries and the child libraries were prepared a month apart and sequenced in separate runs. Each donor had between about 450,000 and 2,100,000 distinct TCR beta clonotypes identified. Naive TCR beta clonotypes were estimated from low-frequency clonotypes matched to each donor's FACS-determined naive share, without sorting.

Sequencing input: blood. The TCR sequence derives from a boy younger than 18 in good health. The chain links TRBV3-1 with TRBJ1-5, with TRBD1 identical over 9 junction bases. The bases are TGTGCCAGCAGCCCGACAGGGGGGCATAATCAGCCCCAGCATTTT. The encoded protein is CASSPTGGHNQPQHF.